This is a list of T cell receptor beta chains from one sample in a study of T-cell reconstitution after alpha-beta-depleted transplantation in children. TCRdb re-analysed the PCR reads in MiXCR, keeping a single row per CDR3 protein. The repertoire holds about 140,000 distinct CDR3 sequences, with roughly 9% as singletons. Material: PBMCs, mostly from graft donor cells, obtained 180 days after TCRalphabeta/CD19-depleted stem cell transplant. These receptors were obtained from a female patient aged 2-9 years who had a stem cell transplant for congenital amegakaryocytic thrombocytopenia, so the T cells may come from the graft donor. Both conserved end residues are part of each CDR3.

j_gene	v_gene	CDR3aa
TRBJ2-1	TRBV20-1	CSATEPTSGSSSNEQFF
TRBJ2-1	TRBV7-2	CASSSLAHNEQFF
TRBJ2-2	TRBV18	CASSPGARYGQLFF
TRBJ1-1	TRBV4-2	CAMGPSQSDTEAFF
TRBJ2-5	TRBV4-1	CASSPDEGLAGEETQYF
TRBJ2-7	TRBV20-1	CSAHPFPSVYEQYF
TRBJ1-1	TRBV6-1	CASSERGRNTEAFF
TRBJ2-6	TRBV6-1	CASTIAHGHGSSGANVLTF
TRBJ2-1	TRBV20-1	CSAPGLSKRNEQFF
TRBJ2-7	TRBV10-1	CASSEGTGYDYEQYF
TRBJ2-5	TRBV5-1	CASSRSPTGLVPLETQYF
TRBJ1-2	TRBV28	CASSWGDRLSNYGYTF
TRBJ1-2	TRBV29-1	CSVVRQSNYGYTF
TRBJ2-7	TRBV7-2	CASSLGDRGYEQYF
TRBJ1-2	TRBV10-3	CAISEILGDSYGYTF
TRBJ2-7	TRBV5-1	CASRRDRGPYEQYF
TRBJ1-1	TRBV28	CVSGGLGNTEAFF
TRBJ2-5	TRBV4-1	CASSQFLDRGLGETQYF
TRBJ2-3	TRBV5-1	CASSLVLAGIPGDTQYF
TRBJ2-1	TRBV7-2	CASSFPGGRSSYNEQFF
TRBJ2-2	TRBV10-3	CATKAGEAGELFF
TRBJ2-1	TRBV7-9	CASSRFNEQFF
TRBJ1-1	TRBV20-1	CSAREVPTANTEAFF
TRBJ2-7	TRBV20-1	CSATVRDRVYEQYF
TRBJ1-1	TRBV5-1	CASSQTWGATTEAFF
TRBJ2-1	TRBV15	CATSRAGTAPYNEQFF
TRBJ2-7	TRBV29-1	CSVEVGGGQYF
TRBJ1-2	TRBV6-1	CASSKTRLHYGYTF
TRBJ2-2	TRBV27	CASSFGGPDTGELFF
TRBJ1-6	TRBV28	CASSLIRTGTASGSPLHF
TRBJ2-1	TRBV20-1	CSARPGGQMDEQFF
TRBJ1-1	TRBV28	CASNVRFEAFF
TRBJ2-5	TRBV7-2	CASSTRLNSETQYF
TRBJ1-4	TRBV5-1	CASSRRTGGDEKLFF
TRBJ2-5	TRBV5-4	CASSLASSLETQYF
TRBJ1-5	TRBV12-3/TRBV12-4	CASSPGGCGTSNQPQHF
TRBJ1-2	TRBV29-1	CSVAGGHYGYTF